The 10 T cell receptor beta chains below were found in one sample sequenced in a study of blood T cell repertoires in COVID-19. Sequenced by immunoSEQ multiplex PCR; TCRdb stores in-frame clones only, minus some. The sample lists 130,000 to 150,000 clones, around nine tenths occurring once. Sequencing was done on a sample of peripheral blood. The receptors come from a woman aged 35 to 49 with acute or convalescent COVID-19.

V gene TRBV7-9 combines with J gene TRBJ2-7; 8 nucleotides align to TRBD1. Germline CDR1 reads SEHNR; CDR2 reads FQNEAQ (reference sequence). V lost 5 bases to trimming and J lost 2 bases; unmatched junction nucleotides: 11. The CDR3 contains 16 residues. CDR3 residues: CASSIPTGGTTYEQYF. The CDR3 coding sequence is TGTGCCAGCAGCATACCTACAGGGGGTACCACCTACGAGCAGTACTTC.

The chain recombines TRBV12-5 with TRBJ2-2; D remains unclear. Germline V gene sequence: CDR1 LGHNT, CDR2 FRNRAP. This CDR3 has 16 amino acids. V dropped 5 bases and J dropped 3 bases, with 16 bases sitting between them. CDR3 sequence reads: CASGPRGRRHTGELFF. The CDR3 DNA reads as TGTGCTAGTGGTCCCCGAGGCCGGCGGCACACCGGGGAGCTGTTTTTT.

The CDR3 protein is CASSLVVSSYNEQFF. The CDR3 nucleotides are TGTGCCAGCAGCTTGGTGGTCAGCTCCTACAATGAGCAGTTCTTC. The chain links TRBV5-4 to TRBJ2-1; D is ambiguous. This CDR3 region has 15 residues. Germline-derived CDR1 and CDR2 are SGHNT and YYREEE (reference sequence). Trimming pared 0 bases from V and 0 bases from J, leaving 7 bases between.

The gene calls are TRBV24-1 and TRBJ2-1; 10 positions agree with TRBD1. With V trimmed by 4 bases and J by 0 bases, 5 bases remained unmatched. This CDR3 is built from 17 residues. Looked up from germline, CDR1 is KGHDR and CDR2 is SFDVKD. CDR3 sequence reads: CATSDRDRGNSYNEQFF. CDR3 nucleotide sequence: TGTGCCACCAGTGACCGGGACAGGGGAAACTCCTACAATGAGCAGTTCTTC.

This clone was detected only once. For the CDR3, the DNA is TGTGCCTGCGGCAGGGGTAGGGGAAGGACTGAAGCTTTCTTT. Translated: CACGRGRGRTEAFF. The gene calls are TRBV30 and TRBJ1-1, with D possibly matching TRBD1 (6 bases). CDR1 is GTSNPN, CDR2 SVGIG, per germline (reference sequence). V gave up 6 bases and J gave up 5 bases, with 19 bases separating them. CDR3 length: 14 amino acids.

The rearrangement links TRBV10-3 to TRBJ2-7; possible D gene TRBD2, 5 bases. V dropped 10 bases and J dropped 6 bases, with 19 bases sitting between them. This CDR3 has 13 residues. The germline V gene encodes CDR1 ENHRY and CDR2 SYGVKD. CDR3 residues: CATLGLTGGEQYF. The CDR3 region has the DNA TGTGCCACCCTAGGACTGACGGGCGGCGAGCAGTACTTC.

The rearrangement joins TRBV11-2 to TRBJ2-2; 7 bases are shared with TRBD2. The CDR3 is made up of 15 amino acids. Germline CDR1 reads SGHAT; CDR2 reads FQNNGV. The trim removed 2 bases at V and 6 bases at J, leaving 6 bases unmatched. CDR3 sequence (DNA): TGTGCCAGCAGCTTAACTTCAGGGAGGGCCGGGGAGCTGTTTTTT. Translating gives CASSLTSGRAGELFF.

This clone was recorded a few times. The V call is TRBV15, the J call TRBJ2-7, with 7 bases lining up with TRBD1. The germline V gene has CDR1 LNHNV and CDR2 YYDKDF (reference sequence). The CDR3 has 15 residues. The J segment lost 3 bases and the V segment lost 3 bases, leaving 8 bases of the junction unmatched. The CDR3, as DNA: TGTGCCACCAGCAGGAACTCGGGACAGCTCTACGAGCAGTACTTC. It specifies CATSRNSGQLYEQYF.

V usage is TRBV28 and J usage is TRBJ2-7; the match to TRBD1 covers 7 bases. The CDR3 consists of 12 residues. J lost 11 bases, V lost 6 bases, and 10 bases had no gene match. Germline CDR1 is MDHEN and CDR2 is SYDVKM. CDR3 amino acids: CASRAGTERKYF. CDR3 sequence (DNA): TGTGCCAGCAGGGCAGGGACAGAACGCAAGTACTTC. Combining the CDR3 with reference TRBV28 and TRBJ2-7 gives the whole variable domain DVKVTQSSRYLVKRTGEKVFLECVQDMDHENMFWYRQDPGLGLRLIYFSYDVKMKEKGDIPEGYSVSREKKERFSLILESASTNQTSMYLCASRAGTERKYFGPGTRLTVT.

The chain has TRBV6-5 and TRBJ2-5; the match to TRBD1 covers 8 bases. Germline assignment: CDR1 MNHEY and CDR2 SVGAGI. V lost 5 bases to trimming and J lost 1 base; unmatched junction nucleotides: 6. This CDR3 comprises 15 residues. The CDR3 DNA reads as TGTGCCAGCAGTCCCGGGACAGGTCTCCAAGAGACCCAGTACTTC. Protein sequence: CASSPGTGLQETQYF.